These 3 T cell receptor beta chains came from one sample sequenced in a study of post-analysis software for immune sequencing data. The study, taken as a whole, reports: A few TRBV segments occurring more often in patients than controls included TRBV5-6, TRBV5-1 and TRBV20-1.

Their target antigens are unknown. TCR beta libraries were prepared from cDNA with unique molecular identifiers. TCRdb analysed the PCR reads with MiXCR anew, one entry per CDR3 protein. The sample consists of approximately 150,000 distinct CDR3 sequences, about 32% of them appearing once. Sample: blood. Receptor source: a girl aged 5 to 17 with multiple sclerosis.

This clonotype appeared many times. V and J are TRBV7-2 and TRBJ2-5, with D possibly matching TRBD2 (5 bases). The DNA end is more similar to TRBJ2-7, so the J call may be wrong. CDR1 is SGHTA, CDR2 FQGNSA, per germline. The CDR3 covers 16 residues. The CDR3: CASSLFGMPSRAEQYF. The CDR3, as DNA: TGTGCCAGCAGCTTATTCGGGATGCCCTCGAGGGCCGAGCAGTACTTC.

The CDR3 loop is CSVLPGQNTEAFF. CDR3 bases: TGCAGCGTACTTCCGGGCCAGAACACTGAAGCTTTCTTT. The rearrangement links TRBV29-1 to TRBJ1-1; D gene unclear. Germline V gene lookup returns CDR1 SQVTM and CDR2 ANQGSEA. This CDR3 is 13 amino acids long. Trimming pared 6 bases from V and 1 base from J, leaving 12 bases between. Together with reference TRBV29-1 and TRBJ1-1, the CDR3 gives the full variable domain: SAVISQKPSRDICQRGTSLTIQCQVDSQVTMMFWYRQQPGQSLTLIATANQGSEATYESGFVIDKFPISRPNLTFSTLTVSNMSPEDSSIYLCSVLPGQNTEAFFGQGTRLTVV.

A few counts support this clonotype. The V gene is TRBV5-1, the J gene TRBJ2-5, with TRBD2 matching over 8 bases. V shed 4 bases, J shed 2 bases, and the junction held 4 bases outside the gene matches. From germline, CDR1 is SGHRS and CDR2 YFSETQ. The CDR3 totals 14 residues. CDR3 sequence reads: CASSQLAEQETQYF. In DNA form, the CDR3 reads TGCGCCAGCAGCCAACTAGCGGAACAAGAGACCCAGTACTTC.